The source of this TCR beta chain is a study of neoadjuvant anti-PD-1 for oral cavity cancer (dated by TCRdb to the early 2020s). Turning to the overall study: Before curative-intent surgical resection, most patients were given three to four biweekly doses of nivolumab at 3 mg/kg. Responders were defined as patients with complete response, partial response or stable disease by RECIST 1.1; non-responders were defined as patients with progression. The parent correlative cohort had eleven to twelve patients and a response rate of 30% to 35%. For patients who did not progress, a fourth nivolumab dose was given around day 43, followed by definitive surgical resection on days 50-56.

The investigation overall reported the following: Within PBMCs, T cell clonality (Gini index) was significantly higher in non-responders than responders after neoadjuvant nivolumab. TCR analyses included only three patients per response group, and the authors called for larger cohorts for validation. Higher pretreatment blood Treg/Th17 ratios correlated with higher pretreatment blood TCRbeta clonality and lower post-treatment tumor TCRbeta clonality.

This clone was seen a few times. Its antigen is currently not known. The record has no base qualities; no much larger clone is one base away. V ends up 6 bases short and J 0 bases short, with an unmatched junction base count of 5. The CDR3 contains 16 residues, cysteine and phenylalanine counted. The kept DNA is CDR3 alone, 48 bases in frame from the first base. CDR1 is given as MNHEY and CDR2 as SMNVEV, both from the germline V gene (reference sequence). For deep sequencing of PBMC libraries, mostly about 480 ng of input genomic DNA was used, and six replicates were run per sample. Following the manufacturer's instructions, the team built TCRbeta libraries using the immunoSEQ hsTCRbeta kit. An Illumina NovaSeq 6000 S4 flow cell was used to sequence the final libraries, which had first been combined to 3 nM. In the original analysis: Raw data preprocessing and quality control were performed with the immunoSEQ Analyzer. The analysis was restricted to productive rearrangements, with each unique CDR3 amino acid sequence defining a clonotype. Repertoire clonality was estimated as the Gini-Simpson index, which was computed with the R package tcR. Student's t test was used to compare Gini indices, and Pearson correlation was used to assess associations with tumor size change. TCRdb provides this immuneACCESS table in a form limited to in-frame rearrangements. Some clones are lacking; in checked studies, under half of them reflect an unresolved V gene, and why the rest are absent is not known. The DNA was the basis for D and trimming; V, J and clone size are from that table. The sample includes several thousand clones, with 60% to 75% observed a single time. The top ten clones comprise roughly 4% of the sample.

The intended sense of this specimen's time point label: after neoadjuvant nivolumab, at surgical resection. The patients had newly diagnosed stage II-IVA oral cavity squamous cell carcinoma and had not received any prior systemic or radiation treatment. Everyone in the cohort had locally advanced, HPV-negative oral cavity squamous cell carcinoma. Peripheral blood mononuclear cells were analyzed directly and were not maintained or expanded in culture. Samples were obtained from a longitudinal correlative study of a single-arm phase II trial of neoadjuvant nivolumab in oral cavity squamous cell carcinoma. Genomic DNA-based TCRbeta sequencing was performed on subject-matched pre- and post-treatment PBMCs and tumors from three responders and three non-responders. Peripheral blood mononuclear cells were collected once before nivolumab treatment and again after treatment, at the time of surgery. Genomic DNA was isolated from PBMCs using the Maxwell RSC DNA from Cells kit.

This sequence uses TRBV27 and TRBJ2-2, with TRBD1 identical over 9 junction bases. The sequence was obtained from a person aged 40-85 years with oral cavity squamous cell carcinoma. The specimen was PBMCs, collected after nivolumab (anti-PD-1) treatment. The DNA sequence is TGTGCCAGCAGAAGGGACAGGGTCTCGAACACCGGGGAGCTGTTTTTT. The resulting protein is CASRRDRVSNTGELFF.